These T cell receptor beta chains were read from a single sample in a study of shared clonotypes between healthy human individuals. Repertoires were generated with immunoSEQ multiplex PCR, while TCRdb's copy carries only in-frame clones and drops some. The data show over a million clones, about 84% seen once. The specimen sequenced was memory CD4+ T cells from PBMCs. Source of these receptors: a man aged 18 to 29 in good health. Some clones in this sample may be carry-over from other donors' samples. Each CDR3 is given with its conserved first and last residue. Size values are once, few and many counts, or a class for expanded clones, and some rows have none.

-	TRBV27	CATGPRAEYEQYF
-	TRBV30	CAWRRTGGGGQYF
-	TRBV7-6	CASSRGTARPDTQYF
-	TRBV28	CASSLYGRNTIYF
-	TRBV7-2	CASSPRTAQETQYF
few	TRBV19	CASRADRGNTEAFF
-	TRBV7-2	CASTHWGYSYNEQFF
-	TRBV9	CASSAAGIADTQYF
-	TRBV11-3	CASSPREYNEQFF
-	TRBV29-1	CSGTGLSMDTEAFF
-	TRBV12-5	CASGLVLPGGNTEAFF
-	TRBV10-3	CAISKEGTGVGANVLTF
-	TRBV14	CASSRQGNQPQHF
-	TRBV7-6	CASSLGPAGEQYF
-	TRBV7-9	CASSREPRDSLYNEQFF
-	TRBV11-3	CASSRGTNTEAFF
-	TRBV5-1	CASSLGSRDRQYF
-	TRBV18	CASSPGGSVYEQYF
-	TRBV28	CASSIYRGQAQTQYF
-	TRBV18	CASSPEGNTEAFF
-	TRBV28	CASTSEWATNEKLFF
-	TRBV5-1	CATALEAYNEQFF
few	TRBV28	CAAGYHNYGYTF
-	TRBV4-2	CASSSGVYGYTF
few	TRBV10-3	CAISAVSSGNTIYF
-	TRBV2	CASRARAGAGELFF
-	TRBV4-1	CASSQDPPQNTGELFF
-	TRBV30	CAWSVKREATGELFF
-	TRBV6-5	CASSLGLSNTGELFF
-	TRBV7-2	CASSLGGAEAFF
-	TRBV19	CATQPGTGFRYEQYF
many	TRBV7-8	CASSLVVVPSAKYGYTF
many	TRBV30	CAWSVNGRNTIYF
-	TRBV5-4	CASSSGQEGGYGYTF
-	TRBV5-4	CASSLASGQETQYF
-	TRBV6-1	CASSDSLGIRAFF
-	TRBV5-4	CASSRPLGVGTGELFF
once	TRBV19	CASSKGQGLYEQYF
-	TRBV18	CASSPWVVADNTGELFF
-	TRBV25-1	CASSARTGAFKNIQYF
many	TRBV2	CASSEAREQYF
-	TRBV5-4	CASSLGTGELYGYTF
-	TRBV29-1	CSVAPSGRGDTQYF
-	TRBV28	CASSSLDRAGSYEQYF
few	TRBV18	CASSPEGISNQPQHF
-	TRBV5-4	CASSLEPSGGTDTQYF
few	TRBV7-9	CASSFAGTGGGYTF
-	TRBV7-3	CASSSTPTSYNEQFF
-	TRBV7-6	CASSAQETQYF
few	TRBV6-5	CASMGGHSTDTQYF
-	TRBV7-3	CASSAITGFGYTF
-	TRBV12-5	CASGRHGGNTEAFF
-	TRBV5-4	CASSLAGGRGNSSYTF
-	TRBV7-8	CASTLGAREETQYF
-	TRBV2	CASRGGTGKGYTF
-	TRBV7-9	CASSLNAGTGFEKLFF
-	TRBV6-5	CASSLTGGSNQPQHF
-	TRBV9	CASSVALAGGETQYF
few	TRBV7-3	CASSFSTGNTIYF
-	TRBV11-3	CASSFSRDETQYF